The rows below give T cell receptor beta chains drawn from one sample of a study of blood T cell repertoires in COVID-19. Using immunoSEQ multiplex PCR, the repertoire was profiled, and TCRdb retains in-frame clones only, with some absent. Among about 220,000 clones listed, about 88% were seen once. The sample consisted of peripheral blood. These receptors were collected from a woman between 45 and 65 years old with COVID-19, enrolled during active disease. Each CDR3 is given with its conserved first and last residue. A D gene is named only where the DNA matches it firmly. Not every row has a clone size; where given, it reads once, few, many or a size class.

j_gene | v_gene | d_gene | abundance | CDR3aa | CDR3nt
TRBJ2-1 | TRBV5-5 | - | - | CASSSRTANNEQFF | TGTGCCAGCAGCTCGAGGACAGCCAACAATGAGCAGTTCTTC
TRBJ1-1 | TRBV6-6 | - | - | CASSPRAILGGMNTEAFF | TGTGCCAGCAGTCCGCGGGCCATCCTAGGGGGAATGAACACTGAAGCTTTCTTT
TRBJ2-5 | TRBV5-4 | - | - | CASSLDPWRGSEAQYF | TGTGCCAGCAGTTTGGATCCTTGGCGGGGCTCCGAGGCCCAGTACTTC
TRBJ2-3 | TRBV7-9 | TRBD1 | many | CASSPRDRATDTQYF | TGTGCCAGCAGCCCCCGGGACAGGGCTACAGATACGCAGTATTTT
TRBJ2-2 | TRBV9 | TRBD2 | - | CASSVGGGVPGELFF | TGTGCCAGCAGCGTAGGCGGGGGGGTGCCCGGGGAGCTGTTTTTT
TRBJ1-3 | TRBV9 | - | - | CASSFSQGISGNTIYF | TGTGCCAGCAGCTTTAGCCAGGGGATCTCTGGAAACACCATATATTTT
TRBJ1-5 | TRBV10-3 | TRBD1 | - | CAISESADRGQPQHF | TGTGCCATCAGTGAGTCGGCGGACAGGGGTCAGCCCCAGCATTTT
TRBJ2-2 | TRBV18 | - | - | CASAPQGWDTGELFF | TGTGCCAGCGCCCCGCAGGGATGGGACACCGGGGAGCTGTTTTTT
TRBJ2-2 | TRBV30 | - | - | CARKGPRGGELFF | TGTGCCCGCAAAGGGCCCCGGGGCGGGGAGCTGTTTTTT
TRBJ1-6 | TRBV10-3 | TRBD1 | - | CAINRDSNSPLHF | TGTGCCATCAATAGGGACAGTAATTCACCCCTCCACTTT
TRBJ2-1 | TRBV11-3 | TRBD1 | - | CASSPYRGNEQFF | TGTGCCAGCAGCCCATACAGGGGCAATGAGCAGTTCTTC
TRBJ2-2 | TRBV7-2 | TRBD2 | - | CASSPAGVAGELFF | TGTGCCAGCAGCCCTGCGGGAGTGGCCGGGGAGCTGTTTTTT
TRBJ2-1 | TRBV7-8 | TRBD2 | - | CASSPGLAGSLEQFF | TGTGCCAGCAGCCCGGGACTAGCGGGGAGTCTTGAGCAGTTCTTC
TRBJ2-1 | TRBV6-5 | TRBD2 | - | CASSFRLATYNEQFF | TGTGCCAGCAGCTTCCGACTAGCGACTTACAATGAGCAGTTCTTC
TRBJ1-3 | TRBV7-2 | - | - | CASSLLGNTIYF | TGTGCCAGCAGCTTACTCGGAAACACCATATATTTT
TRBJ1-1 | TRBV11-1 | TRBD1 | - | CASSPWTGVEAFF | TGTGCCAGCAGCCCCTGGACAGGGGTTGAAGCTTTCTTT
TRBJ1-5 | TRBV28 | - | - | CASKAGAGRNQPQHF | TGTGCCAGCAAGGCAGGGGCCGGTAGGAATCAGCCCCAGCATTTT
TRBJ2-2 | TRBV7-8 | - | - | CASSQQRLNTGELFF | TGTGCCAGCAGCCAGCAGCGTCTGAACACCGGGGAGCTGTTTTTT
TRBJ1-2 | TRBV28 | - | - | CASSLSPGARAGGYTF | TGTGCCAGCAGTTTATCCCCGGGAGCGCGGGCGGGTGGCTACACCTTC
TRBJ2-5 | TRBV7-2 | - | - | CASSLYLRGHQETQYF | TGTGCCAGCAGCCTCTATTTGCGGGGCCACCAAGAGACCCAGTACTTC
TRBJ2-3 | TRBV11-2 | TRBD2 | - | CASSSGGGASTDTQYF | TGTGCCAGCAGCTCGGGCGGGGGGGCGAGCACAGATACGCAGTATTTT
TRBJ2-2 | TRBV28 | TRBD1 | - | CASSPGPDRGPGELFF | TGTGCCAGCAGTCCCGGACCCGACAGGGGACCCGGGGAGCTGTTTTTT
TRBJ2-2 | TRBV7-7 | TRBD2 | - | CASSRLAGTGELFF | TGTGCCAGCAGCCGACTAGCGGGGACCGGGGAGCTGTTTTTT
TRBJ2-7 | TRBV19 | - | - | CASSIDHAGIGYEQYF | TGTGCCAGTAGTATAGATCATGCAGGGATCGGATACGAGCAGTACTTC
TRBJ2-2 | TRBV7-2 | - | - | CASTQIRELFF | TGTGCCAGCACCCAAATTCGGGAGCTGTTTTTT
TRBJ2-6 | TRBV3-1/TRBV3-2 | - | - | CASSAQKLGANVLTF | TGTGCCAGCAGCGCACAGAAGCTTGGGGCCAACGTCCTGACTTTC
TRBJ2-1 | TRBV12-3/TRBV12-4 | - | - | CASRSGYNEQFF | TGTGCCAGCAGAAGCGGTTACAATGAGCAGTTCTTC
TRBJ1-6 | TRBV5-6 | TRBD1 | - | CASSGRTGAGSPLHF | TGTGCCAGCAGCGGCAGGACAGGGGCGGGTTCACCCCTCCACTTT
TRBJ2-5 | TRBV5-1 | TRBD2 | - | CASSLGPSGGVQETQYF | TGCGCCAGCAGCTTGGGCCCTAGCGGGGGGGTACAAGAGACCCAGTACTTC
TRBJ2-1 | TRBV7-2 | TRBD2 | - | CASSLEGGSSYNEQFF | TGTGCCAGCAGCTTAGAAGGCGGGAGCTCCTACAATGAGCAGTTCTTC
TRBJ2-2 | TRBV20-1 | - | - | CSEGPGELFF | TGCAGTGAGGGGCCCGGGGAGCTGTTTTTT
TRBJ1-1 | TRBV11-2 | - | - | CASSLVRGTEAFF | TGTGCCAGCAGCTTAGTGCGGGGGACTGAAGCTTTCTTT
TRBJ2-7 | TRBV19 | TRBD1 | - | CASRQGGYEQYF | TGTGCCAGCCGACAGGGTGGCTACGAGCAGTACTTC
TRBJ1-1 | TRBV30 | - | - | CAWDDRTQGYTEAFF | TGTGCCTGGGATGACCGGACTCAAGGGTACACTGAAGCTTTCTTT
TRBJ2-7 | TRBV19 | - | - | CASSMGRGYEQYF | TGTGCCAGTAGTATGGGCAGGGGATACGAGCAGTACTTC
TRBJ2-1 | TRBV19 | - | - | CASSSVSYNEQFF | TGTGCCAGTAGCTCCGTCTCCTACAATGAGCAGTTCTTC
TRBJ1-3 | TRBV5-5 | - | few | CASSLASQGYGNTIYF | TGTGCCAGCAGCTTGGCTTCTCAGGGGTATGGAAACACCATATATTTT
TRBJ1-1 | TRBV18 | TRBD1 | - | CASSPPLQGVMNTEAFF | TGTGCCAGCTCACCACCTTTGCAGGGGGTTATGAACACTGAAGCTTTCTTT
TRBJ1-2 | TRBV4-1 | TRBD1 | - | CASSHEQGANYGYTF | TGCGCCAGCAGCCATGAACAGGGGGCTAACTATGGCTACACCTTC
TRBJ2-7 | TRBV6-5 | TRBD2 | - | CASSYMLAGVPYEQYF | TGTGCCAGCAGTTACATGCTAGCGGGGGTACCCTACGAGCAGTACTTC
TRBJ1-4 | TRBV5-1 | TRBD1 | once | CASSRDRDEKLFF | TGCGCCAGCAGCCGGGACAGGGATGAAAAACTGTTTTTT
TRBJ2-2 | TRBV7-2 | - | - | CASSFNRDNTGELFF | TGTGCCAGCAGCTTCAACAGGGATAACACCGGGGAGCTGTTTTTT
TRBJ1-4 | TRBV5-4 | - | - | CASSHLPGGLADEKLFF | TGTGCCAGCAGCCACTTACCGGGGGGGCTCGCGGATGAAAAACTGTTTTTT
TRBJ1-2 | TRBV3-1/TRBV3-2 | - | once | CASSQQPAGGGYTF | TGTGCCAGCAGCCAACAACCCGCAGGAGGTGGCTACACCTTC
TRBJ2-5 | TRBV18 | - | - | CASQFGGGAQETQYF | TGTGCCAGCCAATTCGGAGGCGGGGCCCAAGAGACCCAGTACTTC
TRBJ1-1 | TRBV6-1 | - | once | CASSDRFWGEGRTEAFF | TGTGCCAGCAGTGACCGTTTCTGGGGGGAGGGGCGGACTGAAGCTTTCTTT
TRBJ2-3 | TRBV2 | - | - | CASRTGVGFTDTQYF | TGTGCCAGCCGGACTGGGGTGGGGTTCACAGATACGCAGTATTTT
TRBJ1-1 | TRBV12-3/TRBV12-4 | - | - | CASSFEKGHEAFF | TGTGCCAGCAGTTTTGAAAAGGGGCATGAAGCTTTCTTT
TRBJ2-1 | TRBV3-1/TRBV3-2 | - | - | CASSQIFLDNEQFF | TGTGCCAGCAGCCAAATCTTCCTCGACAATGAGCAGTTCTTC
TRBJ2-7 | TRBV5-4 | - | - | CASSRGNGYEQYF | TGTGCCAGCAGTCGGGGAAATGGATACGAGCAGTACTTC
TRBJ2-5 | TRBV20-1 | TRBD2 | - | CSASRLAGAETQYF | TGCAGTGCTAGTCGGCTAGCGGGGGCAGAGACCCAGTACTTC
TRBJ2-2 | TRBV27 | TRBD1 | - | CASSAGTGGSTGELFF | TGTGCCAGCAGTGCCGGGACAGGGGGCAGCACCGGGGAGCTGTTTTTT
TRBJ2-1 | TRBV2 | - | once | CASNPDYNEQFF | TGTGCCAGCAACCCAGATTACAATGAGCAGTTCTTC
TRBJ1-3 | TRBV19 | TRBD1 | - | CASSLTGAGNTIYF | TGTGCCAGTTCCTTGACAGGGGCTGGAAACACCATATATTTT
TRBJ1-1 | TRBV2 | - | - | CASTRDRNTEAFF | TGTGCCAGCACCAGAGACAGGAACACTGAAGCTTTCTTT
TRBJ1-5 | TRBV30 | - | once | CAWGPGNNQPQHF | TGTGCCTGGGGACCCGGGAACAATCAGCCCCAGCATTTT
TRBJ1-1 | TRBV11-2 | - | - | CASSLLTGMNTEAFF | TGTGCCAGCAGCTTACTGACAGGAATGAACACTGAAGCTTTCTTT
TRBJ1-2 | TRBV5-8 | TRBD1 | once | CASSYDRGYGYTF | TGTGCCAGCAGCTACGACAGGGGGTATGGCTACACCTTC
TRBJ1-2 | TRBV19 | TRBD1 | - | CASSIAGTGMDYGYTF | TGTGCCAGTAGTATAGCGGGGACAGGGATGGACTATGGCTACACCTTC